The clone carrying this TCR beta chain was counted a few times. The antigen is not known. The authors ran a second PCR of about 7 to 11 cycles using a sample-barcoded 5' primer and a J-beta primer mix. Each cDNA molecule received a tag from a template-switch adaptor that had 12 random nucleotides. TCRdb called the 5' RACE reads again in MiXCR, with one record for every CDR3 protein. This sample yields around 650,000 distinct CDR3 sequences, of which around 43% are seen a single time; 30% belongs to the top ten. The sample belongs to a study of blood T cells in healthy people across ages. General study findings and limits: A roughly linear age-dependent decrease characterized TCR beta diversity per million T cells. Naive T cell percentage showed a strong correlation with TCR beta diversity. Diversity figures derived from one million T cells were judged to underestimate the true value.

V lost 10 bases and J lost 3; bases outside the gene matches: 12. The CDR3 is 15 residues long. The sequence was obtained from a man older than 75 in good health. The specimen sequenced was blood. The genes are TRBV12-3 or TRBV12-4 and TRBJ2-7; 10 bases are shared with TRBD1. CDR3 sequence (DNA): TGTGCCACCAAACAGGGGGGGACAGGGGTCTACGAGCAGTACTTC. Translation: CATKQGGTGVYEQYF.